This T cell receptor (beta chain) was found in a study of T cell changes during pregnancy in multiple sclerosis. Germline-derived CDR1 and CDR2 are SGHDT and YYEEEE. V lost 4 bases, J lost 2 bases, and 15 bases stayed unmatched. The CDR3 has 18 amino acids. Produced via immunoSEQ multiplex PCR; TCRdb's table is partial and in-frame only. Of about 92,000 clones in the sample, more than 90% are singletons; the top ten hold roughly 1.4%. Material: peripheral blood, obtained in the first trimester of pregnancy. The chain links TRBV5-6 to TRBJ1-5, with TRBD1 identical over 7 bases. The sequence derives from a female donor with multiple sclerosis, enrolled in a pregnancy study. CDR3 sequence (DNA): TGTGCCAGCAGCAGCGGGAGGGGGCGAGGGATGGGCAATCAGCCCCAGCATTTT. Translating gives CASSSGRGRGMGNQPQHF. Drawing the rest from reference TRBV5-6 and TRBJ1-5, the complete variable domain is DAGVTQSPTHLIKTRGQQVTLRCSPKSGHDTVSWYQQALGQGPQFIFQYYEEEERQRGNFPDRFSGHQFPNYSSELNVNALLLGDSALYLCASSSGRGRGMGNQPQHFGDGTRLSIL.